These 26 T cell receptor beta chains came from one sample sequenced in a study of response to subunit inactivated influenza vaccine. Each CDR3 protein is one row after TCRdb ran MiXCR on the RT-PCR reads. The table lists 550,000 to 600,000 distinct CDR3 sequences, approximately 12% of them singletons, with roughly a tenth in the top ten. The source was PBMCs from blood, collected on the day of vaccination. The receptors derive from a man aged 50 to 59 who received an inactivated influenza vaccine.

In its sample, this clonotype was seen a few times. J is TRBJ1-4 and V is TRBV6-1, with a possible D match to TRBD1 (5 bases). V was shortened by 7 bases and J by 8 bases, with 11 bases between the two germline ends. CDR3 size: 12 residues. Germline V CDR1 and CDR2: MNHNS, SASEGT. The CDR3 coding sequence is TGTGCCAGCAATAGACAGATGGAAAAACTGTTTTTT. Amino acid sequence: CASNRQMEKLFF.

The gene calls are TRBV5-6 and TRBJ1-5, with 8 bases lining up with TRBD1. Germline lookup yields CDR1 SGHDT and CDR2 YYEEEE. The CDR3 consists of 15 residues. V shed 2 bases and J 5 bases; nucleotides not matched to a gene: 6. CDR3 protein: CASSLIGQGHQPQHF. The DNA of the CDR3 is TGTGCCAGCAGCTTAATTGGACAGGGCCATCAGCCCCAGCATTTT.

This clonotype was counted between two and nine times. Written as DNA, the CDR3 is TGCGCCAGCTTAGTTTGGGCCCCGCAGTATCAGGAGCAGTACTTC. It specifies CASLVWAPQYQEQYF. The chain recombines TRBV5-1 with TRBJ2-7, with D unresolved. The CDR3 runs 15 residues. With 7 bases removed from V and 7 bases from J, the gap between germline ends came to 24 bases. CDR1 SGHRS and CDR2 YFSETQ come from the germline V gene.

The V call is TRBV9, the J call TRBJ2-3, with D possibly matching TRBD2 (5 bases). Trimming left V 5 bases short and J 0 bases short, with 10 bases between. CDR1 and CDR2 (germline): SGDLS, YYNGEE. The CDR3 consists of 14 residues. CDR3 sequence (DNA): TGTGCCAGCAGGGCCGGGGAGAGCACAGATACGCAGTATTTT. This gives the protein CASRAGESTDTQYF.

The rearrangement links TRBV18 to TRBJ2-7, with TRBD1 matching over 9 bases. After removal of 1 base from V and 1 base from J, the junction contained 2 bases not matched to a gene. Germline CDR1 and CDR2: KGHSH and LQKENI. The CDR3 contains 15 residues. DNA of the CDR3: TGTGCCAGCTCACCACTGGACAGGGGATCCTACGAGCAGTACTTC. This gives the protein CASSPLDRGSYEQYF.

This sequence joins TRBV7-6 and TRBJ2-1; 9 bases align to TRBD2. The CDR3 spans 15 residues. Germline CDR1 and CDR2: SGHVS and FNYEAQ. The junction had 8 bases not matched to a gene; V was cut back by 5 bases and J by 6 bases. DNA of the CDR3: TGTGCCAGCAGCCCGAGCGGGAGGAGTCTCAATGAGCAGTTCTTC. It yields the protein CASSPSGRSLNEQFF.

This clonotype was detected only a few times. The chain recombines TRBV6-2 or TRBV6-3 with TRBJ2-7, with 9 bases lining up with TRBD1. Germline assignment: CDR1 MNHEY and CDR2 SVGEGT. V was pared by 2 bases and J by 5 bases, with 7 bases of the junction left unmatched. CDR3 size: 15 residues. The CDR3 DNA sequence: TGTGCCAGCAGTTACATTCGGGACAGGGCCCACGAGCAGTACTTC. It encodes CASSYIRDRAHEQYF.

The V and J genes are TRBV11-2 and TRBJ2-2; D may be TRBD2 (5 bases). This CDR3 has 15 amino acids. CDR1 is SGHAT, CDR2 FQNNGV, per germline. V gave up 7 bases and J gave up 7 bases, with 19 bases separating them. The DNA of the CDR3 is TGTGCCAGCAACCAACAATTAGTCCGGGGCGGGGAGCTGTTTTTT. Its protein is CASNQQLVRGGELFF.

The chain carries TRBV5-1 and TRBJ2-7; maybe TRBD2 (6 bases). This CDR3 spans 14 amino acids. The V end lost 5 bases, the J end lost 2 bases, and 14 bases lay between the germline ends. From germline, CDR1 is SGHRS and CDR2 YFSETQ. The CDR3 DNA reads as TGCGCCAGCAGGGGCGGGACTTATACCTACGAGCAGTACTTC. Residues: CASRGGTYTYEQYF.

The table lists this clonotype with many counts. CDR3 amino acids: CASADRGYNEQFF. CDR3 in DNA: TGCGCCAGCGCCGACCGTGGGTACAATGAGCAGTTCTTC. This sequence joins TRBV5-1 and TRBJ2-1; D is undetermined. Germline-derived CDR1 and CDR2 are SGHRS and YFSETQ. V was cut by 7 bases and J by 4 bases, with 12 bases left in between. This CDR3 is built from 13 residues.

This clonotype has a count of ten or more. The chain couples TRBV29-1 to TRBJ1-2; D uncertain. CDR3 length: 13 amino acids. Trimming removed 3 bases at V and 0 bases at J, with 8 bases between. CDR1 and CDR2 (germline): SQVTM, ANQGSEA. The chain's CDR3 is CSVDMLANYGYTF. The CDR3 region has the DNA TGCAGCGTTGATATGCTTGCTAACTATGGCTACACCTTC. Looking up the rest from reference TRBV29-1 and TRBJ1-2 gives the full variable domain: SAVISQKPSRDICQRGTSLTIQCQVDSQVTMMFWYRQQPGQSLTLIATANQGSEATYESGFVIDKFPISRPNLTFSTLTVSNMSPEDSSIYLCSVDMLANYGYTFGSGTRLTVV.

This clonotype has just a few counts. The CDR3 DNA reads as TGCAGCGTTGAAGAGGGAAGGGGTGAAAAACTGTTTTTT. Its protein is CSVEEGRGEKLFF. The rearrangement joins TRBV29-1 to TRBJ1-4, with TRBD1 as a possible D gene (5 bases). The V end lost 0 bases, the J end lost 7 bases, and 9 bases lay between the germline ends. The CDR3 has 13 residues. The germline V gene has CDR1 SQVTM and CDR2 ANQGSEA.

This clonotype occurred many times. The rearrangement uses TRBV2 and TRBJ2-1; 12 nucleotides line up with TRBD2. From germline, CDR1 is SNHLY and CDR2 FYNNEI. V shed 5 bases, J shed 6 bases, and the junction held 8 bases outside the gene matches. The CDR3 spans 16 residues. The CDR3 coding sequence is TGTGCCAGCAGTCGACTAGCGGGGGCTAGGGGCAATGAGCAGTTCTTC. Encoded protein: CASSRLAGARGNEQFF.

This clonotype was counted between two and nine times. J is TRBJ1-1 and V is TRBV3-1; no definite D call. Germline V gene lookup returns CDR1 LGHDT and CDR2 YNNKEL (reference sequence). This CDR3 is built from 17 residues. The germline V and J ends were trimmed by 0 bases and 0 bases, with 14 bases remaining between them. The CDR3 sequence: CASSQETIRTLNTEAFF. The CDR3 DNA reads TGTGCCAGCAGCCAAGAAACTATTCGGACTCTGAACACTGAAGCTTTCTTT.

The J gene is TRBJ1-1, the V gene TRBV28; D remains unclear. The CDR3 is 14 residues long. The V and J ends lost 5 bases and 1 base respectively, with 11 bases between them. Germline CDR1 and CDR2: MDHEN and SYDVKM. DNA for the CDR3: TGTGCCAGCAGTCCGCCGGGAACGAACACTGAAGCTTTCTTT. As protein: CASSPPGTNTEAFF.

The table lists this clonotype with a few counts. The gene calls are TRBV12-3 or TRBV12-4 and TRBJ2-1; 10 bases agree with TRBD2. Unmatched junction bases numbered 8, after V lost 6 bases and J lost 6 bases. The CDR3 is made up of 15 amino acids. Here the CDR3 reads CASSPFGLAVNEQFF. Written as DNA, the CDR3 is TGTGCCAGCAGCCCCTTCGGACTAGCGGTCAATGAGCAGTTCTTC.

The rearrangement links TRBV20-1 to TRBJ2-5; D might be TRBD2 (7 bases). Deletions cut 4 bases from V and 6 bases from J, with 18 bases between. The CDR3 is 14 amino acids. The germline CDR1 and CDR2 sequences are DFQATT and SNEGSKA (reference sequence). The DNA for the CDR3 is TGCAGTGCTACCCATTCCGGGGGGCTGAAGACCCAGTACTTC. Its protein product is CSATHSGGLKTQYF.

This clonotype showed up just a few times. The chain recombines TRBV28 with TRBJ2-2; the D is unclear. The CDR3 runs to 12 residues. V lost 7 bases to trimming and J lost 5 bases, with 8 bases between them. CDR1 and CDR2 (germline): MDHEN, SYDVKM. The CDR3 DNA is TGTGCCAGCAACCGTGTAACCGGGGAGCTGTTTTTT. Translated: CASNRVTGELFF.

In the case of this clonotype: A much larger clone is a single base away; this may be a read error. The chain recombines TRBV6-2 or TRBV6-3 with TRBJ2-5, with D unresolved. The germline gives CDR1 MNHEY, CDR2 SVGEGT. The CDR3 spans 16 residues. This CDR3 reads CASSQGRGLYQETEYF. The CDR3 bases are TGTGCCAGCAGCCAAGGCCGCGGTCTGTACCAAGAGACCGAGTACTTC.

This chain links TRBV5-4 with TRBJ2-1; no definite D call. Germline loops: CDR1 SGHNT, CDR2 YYREEE (reference sequence). This CDR3 comprises 16 residues. V lost 0 bases to trimming and J lost 0 bases, with 10 bases between them. The CDR3 region has the DNA TGTGCCAGCAGCTTGGCCGGCGGCTTCTCCTACAATGAGCAGTTCTTC. Amino acid sequence: CASSLAGGFSYNEQFF.

This clonotype was found many times. The DNA for the CDR3 is TGTGCCATCAGTAGGCGACAGGGCAACCAAGAGACCCAGTACTTC. Protein: CAISRRQGNQETQYF. V usage is TRBV10-3 and J usage is TRBJ2-5; TRBD1 aligns across 7 bases. CDR1 and CDR2 (germline): ENHRY, SYGVKD. Germline trimming cut 5 bases from V and 0 bases from J; bases unmatched to any gene: 6. The CDR3 contains 15 residues.

A few counts support this clonotype. CDR3 residues: CSARVVNEQFF. DNA of the CDR3: TGCAGTGCTAGAGTTGTCAATGAGCAGTTCTTC. The rearrangement uses TRBV20-1 and TRBJ2-1; unclear D gene. This CDR3 spans 11 amino acids. V dropped 1 base and J dropped 6 bases, with 4 bases sitting between them. Per germline, CDR1 DFQATT and CDR2 SNEGSKA (reference sequence).

The rearrangement uses TRBV29-1 and TRBJ2-3; D perhaps matches TRBD2 (5 bases). The V end lost 4 bases, the J end lost 4 bases, and 12 bases lay between the germline ends. The CDR3 totals 13 residues. Germline CDR1 and CDR2: SQVTM and ANQGSEA. The DNA for the CDR3 is TGCAGCGTTGCCAGAGGGATGGCAGATACGCAGTATTTT. This gives the protein CSVARGMADTQYF.

This chain joins TRBV11-2 and TRBJ2-7, with D perhaps matching TRBD2 (5 bases). CDR1 and CDR2 (germline): SGHAT, FQNNGV. The CDR3 spans 18 residues. The germline V and J ends were trimmed by 2 bases and 3 bases, with 23 bases remaining between them. The CDR3 is CASSLTGYRGRILYEQYF. CDR3 nucleotide sequence: TGTGCCAGCAGCTTAACCGGCTACCGCGGGCGGATACTCTACGAGCAGTACTTC. Full variable domain (rest looked up from reference TRBV11-2 and TRBJ2-7): EAGVAQSPRYKIIEKRQSVAFWCNPISGHATLYWYQQILGQGPKLLIQFQNNGVVDDSQLPKDRFSAERLKGVDSTLKIQPAKLEDSAVYLCASSLTGYRGRILYEQYFGPGTRLTVT.

This clonotype has a count of ten or more. The chain joins TRBV11-2 to TRBJ1-1; TRBD1 is a possible D gene (5 bases). Germline assignment: CDR1 SGHAT and CDR2 FQNNGV. V lost 1 base to trimming and J lost 4 bases, with 7 bases between them. The CDR3 totals 13 residues. Here the CDR3 DNA reads TGTGCCAGCAGCTTAGTCGGGGCCACTGAAGCTTTCTTT. Its protein is CASSLVGATEAFF.

This clonotype turned up a few times. V and J are TRBV2 and TRBJ1-5; 9 nucleotides align to TRBD1. The CDR3 spans 14 residues. V dropped 5 bases and J dropped 6; count of bases not matched to a gene: 5. CDR1 SNHLY and CDR2 FYNNEI come from the germline V gene. The CDR3 coding sequence is TGTGCCAGCAGTCCCGGGACAGGGTTTCAGCCCCAGCATTTT. Translating gives CASSPGTGFQPQHF.